Presented here are 28 T cell receptor beta chains from one specimen sequenced in a study of beta chain features in type 1 diabetes. The study reverse transcribed the entire isolated RNA, so it sequenced expressed TCRB transcripts. Produced via immunoSEQ multiplex PCR; TCRdb's table is partial and in-frame only. The sample consists of about 68,000 clones, roughly half of them appearing once. These receptors have no known antigen. Overall study results and limits: When Type 1 diabetes patients were examined, their TCRB CDR3s proved moderately but significantly shorter in all four CD4+ subsets.

Sequencing used central memory CD4+ T cells from blood. These receptors all come from a man aged 30 to 45 with type 1 diabetes.

CDR3 residues: CASSSGQGTYNEQFF. In DNA, the CDR3 is TGTGCCAGCAGCTCGGGACAGGGCACCTACAATGAGCAGTTCTTC. The chain recombines TRBV5-4 with TRBJ2-1; the match to TRBD1 covers 9 bases. V lost 3 bases, J lost 2 bases, and 3 bases stayed unmatched. The V gene's germline CDR1 is SGHNT and CDR2 YYREEE (reference sequence). The CDR3 contains 15 residues.

In its sample, this clone was seen a few times. The genes are TRBV5-4 and TRBJ2-1; D remains ambiguous. Looked up from germline, CDR1 is SGHNT and CDR2 is YYREEE (reference sequence). The CDR3 runs to 15 residues. Trimming took 6 bases from V and 6 from J, leaving 19 bases between them. The CDR3 spells CASTSGRSLANEQFF. The CDR3 DNA follows: TGTGCCAGCACCTCGGGTAGGTCTCTCGCCAATGAGCAGTTCTTC.

The chain is built from TRBV14 and TRBJ2-7; 7 bases map to TRBD2. Trimming cost V 4 bases and J 0 bases; bases outside gene matches: 3. Per germline, CDR1 SGHDN and CDR2 FVKESK. The CDR3 has 14 residues. The CDR3: CASSRGGNSYEQYF. The DNA for the CDR3 is TGTGCCAGCAGCCGGGGGGGGAACTCCTACGAGCAGTACTTC.

This clone was counted only a few times. The chain has TRBV5-4 and TRBJ2-5; weak D call: TRBD2 (5 bases). Trimming shortened V by 0 bases and J by 4 bases, and 7 bases separated the two germline ends. In germline, CDR1 is SGHNT, CDR2 YYREEE (reference sequence). The CDR3 has 13 amino acids. CDR3 residues: CASSLVEGETQYF. The CDR3 bases are TGTGCCAGCAGCTTGGTTGAGGGAGAGACCCAGTACTTC.

The chain combines TRBV7-2 with TRBJ1-1; weak D call: TRBD1 (5 bases). The CDR3 is made up of 14 amino acids. Germline values: CDR1 SGHTA, CDR2 FQGNSA. Trimming took off 3 bases at V and 1 base at J, with 9 bases between the two ends. In DNA, the CDR3 is TGTGCCAGCAGCTTGGACACAGGGAACACTGAAGCTTTCTTT. Its protein is CASSLDTGNTEAFF.

This clone was detected only a few times. This chain uses TRBV6-5 with TRBJ2-3, with D unresolved. CDR3 length: 16 residues. CDR1 and CDR2 from the germline V gene are MNHEY and SVGAGI. The ends were cut back, 0 bases at V and 4 bases at J, with 14 bases in the middle. The CDR3 nucleotides read TGTGCCAGCAGTTACTCGCTAGGCAGACCAGCAGATACGCAGTATTTT. It yields the protein CASSYSLGRPADTQYF.

The J gene is TRBJ2-7, the V gene TRBV7-9; 10 positions agree with TRBD1. V was pared by 5 bases and J by 5 bases, with 9 bases of the junction left unmatched. This CDR3 spans 15 amino acids. Germline V gene data show CDR1 as SEHNR and CDR2 as FQNEAQ (reference sequence). The CDR3 spells CASSRTGTGVNEQYF. DNA for the CDR3: TGTGCCAGCAGCCGCACCGGGACAGGGGTTAACGAGCAGTACTTC.

The chain carries TRBV5-1 and TRBJ2-5; weak D call: TRBD1 (6 bases). V lost 0 bases, J lost 5 bases, and 11 bases lay in between. Germline V gene lookup returns CDR1 SGHRS and CDR2 YFSETQ. This CDR3 is 14 amino acids long. CDR3 coding DNA: TGCGCCAGCAGCTTGGCTCAGGGGCAGGAGACCCAGTACTTC. Its translation is CASSLAQGQETQYF.

The chain has TRBV2 and TRBJ2-3; 10 bases match TRBD1. This CDR3 is built from 19 residues. V shed 4 bases and J 2 bases; nucleotides not matched to a gene: 15. Germline assignment: CDR1 SNHLY and CDR2 FYNNEI. The CDR3 DNA follows: TGTGCCAGCAGTGGACAGGGGGCCCTGGGGGCCCGTAACACAGATACGCAGTATTTT. Its protein product is CASSGQGALGARNTDTQYF.

A note on this clone: The sample holds other DNA sequences that translate to the same CDR3. The chain combines TRBV7-9 with TRBJ1-1; D is uncertain. V was trimmed by 5 bases and J by 4 bases, leaving 8 bases between them. The CDR3 loop spans 12 amino acids. Looked up from germline, CDR1 is SEHNR and CDR2 is FQNEAQ (reference sequence). The CDR3 region is CASSPRVTEAFF. CDR3 coding DNA: TGTGCCAGCAGCCCCCGTGTCACTGAAGCTTTCTTT.

The gene calls are TRBV5-1 and TRBJ1-2; possibly TRBD1 for D (6 bases). The CDR3 is 16 amino acids. Trimming shortened V by 3 bases and J by 4 bases, and 19 bases separated the two germline ends. Germline V CDR1 and CDR2: SGHRS, YFSETQ. The CDR3 region has the DNA TGCGCCAGCAGCTCGAATTACAGGGAGTCAACCTATGGCTACACCTTC. It specifies CASSSNYRESTYGYTF.

CDR3 nucleotide sequence: TGTGCCAGCTCACCATTGGAGCGGGGGGGCCGGGCAGATACGCAGTATTTT. It yields the protein CASSPLERGGRADTQYF. V gene TRBV18 combines with J gene TRBJ2-3; 10 nucleotides line up with TRBD2. Germline V gene data show CDR1 as KGHSH and CDR2 as LQKENI. J gave up 4 bases and V 2 bases, and 9 bases lay outside the gene matches. This CDR3 comprises 17 residues. The full variable domain, in which reference TRBV18 and TRBJ2-3 provide the parts outside the CDR3, is NAGVMQNPRHLVRRRGQEARLRCSPMKGHSHVYWYRQLPEEGLKFMVYLQKENIIDESGMPKERFSAEFPKEGPSILRIQQVVRGDSAAYFCASSPLERGGRADTQYFGPGTRLTVL.

The chain is built from TRBV6-1 and TRBJ2-3; D might be TRBD2 (6 bases). The germline V and J ends were trimmed by 0 bases and 2 bases, with 9 bases remaining between them. Germline CDR1 and CDR2: MNHNS and SASEGT. The CDR3 covers 15 residues. The CDR3 DNA is TGTGCCAGCAGTGAAGCTGCGGGACTCACAGATACGCAGTATTTT. Protein sequence: CASSEAAGLTDTQYF.

In its sample, this clone was seen a few times. The chain carries TRBV19 and TRBJ1-1; a possible D gene is TRBD1 (5 bases). V was trimmed by 7 bases and J by 3 bases, leaving 15 bases between them. CDR3 length: 14 residues. Germline loops: CDR1 LNHDA, CDR2 SQIVND (reference sequence). CDR3 nucleotide sequence: TGTGCCAGTACCGGGTCAGGGTGGGACACTGAAGCTTTCTTT. The encoded protein is CASTGSGWDTEAFF.

In the case of this clone: This CDR3 fails to terminate in the conserved phenylalanine or tryptophan, so it likely reflects a read error. CDR3 sequence: CSVGLAGGGGTGELFV. CDR3 DNA sequence: TGCAGCGTCGGACTAGCGGGAGGGGGAGGCACCGGGGAGCTGTTTGTT. The chain uses TRBV29-1 and TRBJ2-2; 15 bases map to TRBD2. The V segment lost 6 bases and the J segment 4 bases; nucleotides outside the gene matches: 6. Germline CDR1 is SQVTM and CDR2 is ANQGSEA. The CDR3 is made up of 16 amino acids.

This clone was detected only a few times. The V gene is TRBV5-1, the J gene TRBJ2-1; TRBD2 agrees at 12 bases. Trimming removed 4 bases from V and 0 bases from J; junction bases left unmatched: 8. There are 18 residues in the CDR3. The germline CDR1 and CDR2 sequences are SGHRS and YFSETQ. The chain's CDR3 is CASSGVLAGGRSYNEQFF. The CDR3 DNA sequence: TGCGCCAGCAGCGGGGTCCTAGCGGGGGGGCGCTCCTACAATGAGCAGTTCTTC.

The chain couples TRBV27 to TRBJ1-2, with 7 bases that match TRBD1. The ends lost 6 bases at V and 0 bases at J; junction bases unmatched: 4. Per germline, CDR1 MNHEY and CDR2 SMNVEV (reference sequence). The CDR3 runs to 14 residues. The CDR3 region is CASRRGQPNYGYTF. In DNA form, the CDR3 reads TGTGCCAGCAGGAGGGGACAGCCTAACTATGGCTACACCTTC.

This clone appeared a few times. The rearrangement links TRBV30 to TRBJ1-5; perhaps TRBD1 as D (5 bases). This CDR3 has 14 residues. The germline gives CDR1 GTSNPN, CDR2 SVGIG (reference sequence). V was trimmed by 0 bases and J by 6 bases, leaving 12 bases between them. The CDR3 DNA follows: TGTGCCTGGAGTGTTGGAGGGGACGCTCAGCCCCAGCATTTT. Residues: CAWSVGGDAQPQHF.

This chain links TRBV6-1 with TRBJ2-1; 9 nucleotides match TRBD1. With 3 bases clipped from V and 7 bases from J, the junction kept 7 bases outside the gene matches. The germline V gene encodes CDR1 MNHNS and CDR2 SASEGT. The CDR3 extends over 15 amino acids. The CDR3 is CASSDGGQGGNEQFF. The CDR3 nucleotides are TGTGCCAGCAGTGATGGGGGACAGGGAGGGAATGAGCAGTTCTTC.

This chain connects TRBV5-1 to TRBJ1-2, with TRBD1 identical over 8 bases. The CDR3 has 13 residues. CDR1 and CDR2 (germline): SGHRS, YFSETQ. V gave up 4 bases and J gave up 5 bases; unmatched junction bases: 4. The CDR3 spells CASSVDREYGYTF. The CDR3 coding sequence is TGCGCCAGCAGCGTGGACAGGGAGTATGGCTACACCTTC.

In this sample, this clone turned up a few times. In the same sample, other DNA sequences code for this CDR3. This chain connects TRBV2 to TRBJ1-1; D perhaps matches TRBD1 (5 bases). The ends were cut back, 6 bases at V and 1 base at J, with 9 bases in the middle. This CDR3 is built from 13 residues. Germline CDR1 is SNHLY and CDR2 is FYNNEI. The CDR3 nucleotides read TGTGCCAGCAGGGACAATCAGAACACTGAAGCTTTCTTT. Translated, it gives CASRDNQNTEAFF.

The CDR3 DNA reads as TGTGCCAGCGGTCCGGGGACTAGCGAGGTTGAGCAGTTCTTC. This codes for CASGPGTSEVEQFF. This sequence joins TRBV7-9 and TRBJ2-1; 10 bases match TRBD2. This CDR3 contains 14 residues. V gave up 8 bases and J gave up 9 bases; unmatched junction bases: 10. CDR1 is SEHNR, CDR2 FQNEAQ, per germline (reference sequence).

The rearrangement links TRBV5-4 to TRBJ1-3; D is uncertain. Germline V gives CDR1 SGHNT, CDR2 YYREEE (reference sequence). V was shortened by 0 bases and J by 0 bases, with 7 bases between the two germline ends. The length of the CDR3 is 15 residues. CDR3 loop: CASSLDGLSGNTIYF. The CDR3 DNA sequence: TGTGCCAGCAGCTTGGACGGACTCTCTGGAAACACCATATATTTT.

This clone was detected only a few times. The chain joins TRBV7-9 to TRBJ1-1; possible D gene TRBD1, 6 bases. This CDR3 contains 13 residues. The V gene's germline CDR1 is SEHNR and CDR2 FQNEAQ (reference sequence). The V and J ends lost 4 bases and 4 bases respectively, with 10 bases between them. The DNA of the CDR3 is TGTGCCAGCAGCTACACACAGGGCACTGAAGCTTTCTTT. Protein sequence: CASSYTQGTEAFF.

The chain employs TRBV7-2 and TRBJ2-5, with 7 nucleotides matching TRBD2. This CDR3 spans 15 amino acids. Unmatched junction bases numbered 8, after V lost 6 bases and J lost 1 base. Germline CDR1 reads SGHTA; CDR2 reads FQGNSA. DNA of the CDR3: TGTGCCAGCAGAGAAAAGCGGGGAGCCCAAGAGACCCAGTACTTC. Protein product: CASREKRGAQETQYF. The full variable domain, in which reference TRBV7-2 and TRBJ2-5 provide the parts outside the CDR3, is GAGVSQSPSNKVTEKGKDVELRCDPISGHTALYWYRQSLGQGLEFLIYFQGNSAPDKSGLPSDRFSAERTGGSVSTLTIQRTQQEDSAVYLCASREKRGAQETQYFGPGTRLLVL.

The chain recombines TRBV5-1 with TRBJ2-5, with TRBD1 as a possible D gene (6 bases). The germline gives CDR1 SGHRS, CDR2 YFSETQ. CDR3 length: 14 residues. V shed 5 bases and J shed 1 base, with 12 bases lying between them. The CDR3 region has the DNA TGCGCCAGCAGGAAGGGGACAATCCAAGAGACCCAGTACTTC. It yields the protein CASRKGTIQETQYF.

This chain connects TRBV5-1 to TRBJ2-3; no reliable D call. The germline gives CDR1 SGHRS, CDR2 YFSETQ. V shed 0 bases and J shed 0 bases, with 5 bases lying between them. The CDR3 has 14 residues. The DNA of the CDR3 is TGCGCCAGCAGCTTGGGAACAAGCACAGATACGCAGTATTTT. Translation: CASSLGTSTDTQYF.

The chain carries TRBV5-1 and TRBJ1-1; 10 bases are shared with TRBD1. CDR3 length: 13 amino acids. The V gene's germline CDR1 is SGHRS and CDR2 YFSETQ. V was clipped by 7 bases and J by 1 base; unmatched bases: 1. CDR3 in DNA: TGCGCCAGCTGGGACAGGGGGAACACTGAAGCTTTCTTT. Its protein product is CASWDRGNTEAFF.